This T cell receptor (beta chain) was documented in a study of blood T cell repertoires in COVID-19. Study summary: Material from acute and convalescent COVID-19 was sourced from the United States, Italy and Spain. The analysed material was cDNA or gDNA that came from T cells, B-cell-depleted T cells, or PBMCs.

Per the study methods: Amplified reference gene primers provided the basis for estimating nucleated cell counts. The data were produced by immunoSEQ multiplex PCR, yet TCRdb's version contains in-frame clones alone and is incomplete. V, J and clone size were drawn from that table, and D and trimming were deduced from the DNA. The sample carries around 100,000 clones, roughly 84% recorded once. The CDR3 loop spans 14 amino acids. This clone showed up just once. This chain uses TRBV21-1 with TRBJ2-4; the D call of TRBD1 is as the table states it, not checked on the DNA. TRBV21-1 is described as a pseudogene. The clonotype originates from a man aged 40-49 years with acute or convalescent COVID-19. The source material was peripheral blood. The CDR3 here is CASSVTNLRYIQYF. The CDR3 bases are TGTGCCAGCAGCGTGACAAACCTCAGGTACATTCAGTACTTC.